This TCR beta chain was captured in a study of response to subunit inactivated influenza vaccine. Notes on the study in general: The study's authors posited that every seasonal influenza vaccination enlists few new T cells.

This clonotype was picked up a small number of times. Its antigen is as yet unknown. The germline V gene has CDR1 MDHEN and CDR2 SYDVKM. CDR3 size: 14 residues. V dropped 4 bases and J dropped 1 base, with 11 bases sitting between them. MiXCR, run by TCRdb on the RT-PCR reads, gives a single entry per CDR3 protein. The top ten hold 6% to 7% of the sample, which has 650,000 to 850,000 distinct CDR3 sequences, approximately 15% seen once. This TCR was sampled from a man in his forties or fifties who received an inactivated influenza vaccine. Source: PBMCs from blood, taken 14 to 15 days before vaccination. V usage is TRBV28 and J usage is TRBJ2-7; D is perhaps TRBD1 (6 bases). The CDR3, as DNA: TGTGCCAGCAGTTCGTCACAGGGTTCCTACGAGCAGTACTTC. It is translated as CASSSSQGSYEQYF.